This TCR beta chain was recorded in a study of T cell responses to AZD1222 COVID-19 vaccine (dated by TCRdb to the early 2020s). About the study as a whole: AZD1222 recipients with second doses at about 4 weeks or about 12 weeks were pooled, because spike-specific TCR depth and breadth did not differ between schedules. TCR sequencing was performed for more than 230 trial participants, of whom some 200 were given two doses of AZD1222 and around 25 were given two doses of MenACWY control vaccine. Enrollment into the trials was organized by age into subgroups of 18-55, 56-69 and 70-plus years, and those subgroups contained roughly 150, 30 and 60 TCR-sequenced participants, respectively.

The CDR3 regions of human TCRbeta chains were analyzed by immunosequencing. In the authors' own workflow: TCRs in the repertoires were matched against a reference library of SARS-CoV-2-specific TCRs that had been generated with the MIRA antigen-specificity platform. Breadth meant the fraction of unique TCRs that were SARS-CoV-2-associated, whereas depth meant the fraction of total T cells that were SARS-CoV-2-associated. Using the MIRA data, each spike-specific TCR was mapped to the spike region that the TCR reacts to and placed in a CD4 or CD8 class. Log10-transformed breadth and depth values were compared by one-way ANOVA with Sidak's multiple comparisons tests. The clones in this table, taken by TCRdb from immuneACCESS, are in-frame only. Not every clone is retained; where verified, under half of the shortfall comes from an unresolved V gene, and the cause of the rest is unknown. That table is the source of V, J and clone size, and D and trimming were worked out from the DNA. The sample has fewer than 110,000 clones on record, around 91% of them singletons. The ten largest clones capture roughly 21% of the sample.

What the study reported, not specific to this receptor: Because no day 14 peak-response samples were available, the repertoires could be characterized only after the peak T cell response. The 56-69-year group was small, and its depth increase did not reach significance, likely because of low power. Participants were mostly white British and included more females than males, and it was suggested by the authors that clonal diversity may have been underestimated. Reportedly, almost half of the unique spike-specific TCRs recognized epitopes lying outside the regions that are mutated in the B.1.351 and B.1.1.7 variants. Only 5 to 7 AZD1222 recipients were SARS-CoV-2 seropositive at baseline, limiting conclusions about previously exposed vaccinees. Vaccine-associated CD4 TCRs spanned the whole spike protein, with dominant responses in regions 160-218 and 743-854. After two AZD1222 doses, both the breadth and the depth of spike-specific TCRs were significantly higher than at day 0 and than in MenACWY recipients.

Explained via the paper, the time point label denotes: baseline before first vaccination. Vaccinee samples came from UK trials COV001 and COV002, including a single-blind randomized controlled phase 2/3 trial of AZD1222 (ChAdOx1 nCoV-19) in healthy adults. For TCRbeta chain sequencing, PBMC samples from trial participants were taken at day 0 and at day 28 after the second dose. The germline V gene (reference sequence) gives CDR1 as LNHDA and CDR2 as SQIVND. Including the terminal cysteine and phenylalanine, the CDR3 comprises 11 residues. Here the CDR3 DNA is all that survives: 33 bases in frame from base 1. The germline ends are 10 bases apart after V is trimmed by 11 bases and J by 3 bases. To note about this clone: Its antigen is unknown. There are no base qualities to consult, and no much larger clone falls within one base.

The rearranged chain carries TRBV19 and TRBJ1-1; no confident D gene assignment can be made. Sequenced material: peripheral blood, taken on day 0 of AZD1222 vaccination. This TCR came from an adult in good health. The encoded CDR3 is CAVYGDTEAFF. The nucleotides are TGTGCCGTCTATGGGGACACTGAAGCTTTCTTT.